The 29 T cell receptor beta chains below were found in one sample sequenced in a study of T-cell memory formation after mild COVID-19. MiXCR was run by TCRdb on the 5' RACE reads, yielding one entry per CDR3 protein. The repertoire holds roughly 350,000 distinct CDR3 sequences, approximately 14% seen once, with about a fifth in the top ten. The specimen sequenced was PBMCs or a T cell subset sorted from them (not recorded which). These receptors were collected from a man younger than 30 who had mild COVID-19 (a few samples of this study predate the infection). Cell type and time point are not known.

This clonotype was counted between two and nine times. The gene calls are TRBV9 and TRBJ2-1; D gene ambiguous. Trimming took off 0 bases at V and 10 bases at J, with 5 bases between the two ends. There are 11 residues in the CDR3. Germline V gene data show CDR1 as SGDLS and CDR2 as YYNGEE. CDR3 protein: CASSVEAEQFF. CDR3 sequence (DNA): TGTGCCAGCAGCGTAGAAGCGGAGCAGTTCTTC.

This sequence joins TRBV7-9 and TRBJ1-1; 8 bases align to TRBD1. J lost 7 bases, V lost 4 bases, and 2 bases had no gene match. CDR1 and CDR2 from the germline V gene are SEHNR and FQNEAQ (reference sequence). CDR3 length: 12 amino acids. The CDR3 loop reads CASSWDRSEAFF. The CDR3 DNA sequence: TGTGCCAGCAGCTGGGACAGGAGTGAAGCTTTCTTT.

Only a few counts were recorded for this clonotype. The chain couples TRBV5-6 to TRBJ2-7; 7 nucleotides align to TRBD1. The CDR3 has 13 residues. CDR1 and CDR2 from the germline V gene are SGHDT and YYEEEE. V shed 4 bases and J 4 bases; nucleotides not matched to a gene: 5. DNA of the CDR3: TGTGCCAGCAGCGCGACAGGGAAATACGAGCAGTACTTC. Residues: CASSATGKYEQYF.

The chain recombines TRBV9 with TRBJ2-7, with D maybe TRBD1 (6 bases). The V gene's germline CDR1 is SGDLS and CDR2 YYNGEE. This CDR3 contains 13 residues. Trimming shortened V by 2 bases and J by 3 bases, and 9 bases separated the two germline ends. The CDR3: CASSVEGHYEQYV. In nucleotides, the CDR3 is TGTGCCAGCAGCGTTGAGGGACACTACGAGCAGTACGTC.

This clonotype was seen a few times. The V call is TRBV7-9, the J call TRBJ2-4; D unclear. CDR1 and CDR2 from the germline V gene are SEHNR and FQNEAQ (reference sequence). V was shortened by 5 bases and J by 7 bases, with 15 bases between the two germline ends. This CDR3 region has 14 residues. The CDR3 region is CASSPSLVGNIQYF. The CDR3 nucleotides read TGTGCCAGCAGCCCGAGCTTGGTTGGGAACATTCAGTACTTC.

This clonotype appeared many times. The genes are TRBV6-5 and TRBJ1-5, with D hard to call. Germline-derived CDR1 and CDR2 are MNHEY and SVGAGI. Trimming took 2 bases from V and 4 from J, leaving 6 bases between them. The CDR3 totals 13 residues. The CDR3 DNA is TGTGCCAGCAGTTACGCGGGGAATCAGCCCCAGCATTTT. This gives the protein CASSYAGNQPQHF.

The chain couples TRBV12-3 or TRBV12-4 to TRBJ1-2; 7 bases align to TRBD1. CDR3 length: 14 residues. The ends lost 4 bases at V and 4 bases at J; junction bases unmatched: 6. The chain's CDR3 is CASSSWDSVYGYTF. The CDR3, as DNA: TGTGCCAGCAGTTCGTGGGACAGCGTCTATGGCTACACCTTC.

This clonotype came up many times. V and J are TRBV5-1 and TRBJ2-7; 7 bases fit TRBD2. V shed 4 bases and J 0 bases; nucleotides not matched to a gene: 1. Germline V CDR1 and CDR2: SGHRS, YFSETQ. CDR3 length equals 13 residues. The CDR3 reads CASSTGGSYEQYF. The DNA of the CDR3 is TGCGCCAGCAGCACGGGGGGCTCCTACGAGCAGTACTTC.

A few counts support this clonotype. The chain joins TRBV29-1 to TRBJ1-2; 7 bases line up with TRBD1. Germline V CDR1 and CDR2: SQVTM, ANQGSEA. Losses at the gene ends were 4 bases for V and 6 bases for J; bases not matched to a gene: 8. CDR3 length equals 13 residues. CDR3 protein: CSVVDREDDGYTF. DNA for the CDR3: TGCAGCGTTGTAGACAGGGAGGATGATGGCTACACCTTC.

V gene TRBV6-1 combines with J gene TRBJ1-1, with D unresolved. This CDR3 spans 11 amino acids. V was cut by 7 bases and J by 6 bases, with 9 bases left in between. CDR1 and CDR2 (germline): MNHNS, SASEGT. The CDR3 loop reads CASIEAAEAFF. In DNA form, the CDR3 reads TGTGCCAGCATAGAGGCCGCTGAAGCTTTCTTT.

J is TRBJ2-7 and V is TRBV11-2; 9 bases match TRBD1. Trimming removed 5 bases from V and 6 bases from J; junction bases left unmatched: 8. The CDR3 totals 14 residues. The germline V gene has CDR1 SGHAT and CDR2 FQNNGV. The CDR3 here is CASSEYRGQSEQYF. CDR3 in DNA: TGTGCCAGCAGCGAATACAGGGGGCAAAGCGAGCAGTACTTC.

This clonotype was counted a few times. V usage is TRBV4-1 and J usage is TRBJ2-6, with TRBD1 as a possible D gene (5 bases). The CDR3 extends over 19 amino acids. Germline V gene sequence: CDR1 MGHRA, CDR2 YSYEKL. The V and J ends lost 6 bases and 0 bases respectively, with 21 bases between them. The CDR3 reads CASSSVGRSQYSGANVLTF. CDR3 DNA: TGCGCCAGCAGTTCGGTGGGGCGGTCTCAATACTCTGGGGCCAACGTCCTGACTTTC.

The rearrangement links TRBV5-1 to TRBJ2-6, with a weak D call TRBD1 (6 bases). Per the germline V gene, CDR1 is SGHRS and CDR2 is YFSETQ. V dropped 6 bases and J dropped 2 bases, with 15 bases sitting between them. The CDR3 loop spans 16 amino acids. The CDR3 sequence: CASTFSQGAGANVLTF. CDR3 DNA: TGCGCCAGCACCTTCTCACAGGGAGCTGGGGCCAACGTCCTGACTTTC.

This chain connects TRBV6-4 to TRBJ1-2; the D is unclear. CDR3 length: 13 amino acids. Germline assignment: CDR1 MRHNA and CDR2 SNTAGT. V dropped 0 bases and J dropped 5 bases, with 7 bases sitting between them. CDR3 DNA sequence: TGTGCCAGCAGTGACTCGAATGGATATGGCTACACCTTC. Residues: CASSDSNGYGYTF.

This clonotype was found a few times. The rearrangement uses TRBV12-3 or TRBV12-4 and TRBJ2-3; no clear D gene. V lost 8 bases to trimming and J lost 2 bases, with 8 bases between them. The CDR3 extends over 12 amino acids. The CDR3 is CASPLITDTQYF. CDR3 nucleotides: TGTGCCAGCCCCTTGATCACAGATACGCAGTATTTT.

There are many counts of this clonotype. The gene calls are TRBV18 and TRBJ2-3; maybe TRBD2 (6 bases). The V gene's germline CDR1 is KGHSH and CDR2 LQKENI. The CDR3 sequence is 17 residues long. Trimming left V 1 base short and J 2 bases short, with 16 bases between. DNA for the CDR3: TGTGCCAGCTCACCACACGTAGCAGGAGGGACCACAGATACGCAGTATTTT. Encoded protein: CASSPHVAGGTTDTQYF.

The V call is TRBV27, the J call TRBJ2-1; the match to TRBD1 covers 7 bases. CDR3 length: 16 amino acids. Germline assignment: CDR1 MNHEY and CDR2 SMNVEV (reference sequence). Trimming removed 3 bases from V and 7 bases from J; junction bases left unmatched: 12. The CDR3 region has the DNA TGTGCCAGCAGTTTCTTGGCGACAGGGTATAGGAATGAGCAGTTCTTC. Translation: CASSFLATGYRNEQFF.

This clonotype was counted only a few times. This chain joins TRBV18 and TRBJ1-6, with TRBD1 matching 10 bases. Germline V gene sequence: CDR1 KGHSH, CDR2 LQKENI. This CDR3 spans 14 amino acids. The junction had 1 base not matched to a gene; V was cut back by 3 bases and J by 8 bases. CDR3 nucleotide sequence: TGTGCCAGCTCACCGGGACAGGGGTATTCACCCCTCCACTTT. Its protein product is CASSPGQGYSPLHF.

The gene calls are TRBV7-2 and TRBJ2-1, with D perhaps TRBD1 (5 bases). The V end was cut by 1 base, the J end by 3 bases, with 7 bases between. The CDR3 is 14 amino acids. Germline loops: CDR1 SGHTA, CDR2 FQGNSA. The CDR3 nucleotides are TGTGCCAGCAGCTTAGAGCAGGGCTACAATGAGCAGTTCTTC. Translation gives CASSLEQGYNEQFF. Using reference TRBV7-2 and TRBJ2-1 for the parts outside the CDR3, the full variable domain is GAGVSQSPSNKVTEKGKDVELRCDPISGHTALYWYRQSLGQGLEFLIYFQGNSAPDKSGLPSDRFSAERTGGSVSTLTIQRTQQEDSAVYLCASSLEQGYNEQFFGPGTRLTVL.

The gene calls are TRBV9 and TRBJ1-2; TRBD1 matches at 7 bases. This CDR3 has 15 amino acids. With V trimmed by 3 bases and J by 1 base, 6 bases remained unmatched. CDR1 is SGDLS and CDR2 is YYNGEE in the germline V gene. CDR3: CASSALTGVNYGYTF. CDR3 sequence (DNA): TGTGCCAGCAGCGCCCTAACAGGGGTTAACTATGGCTACACCTTC. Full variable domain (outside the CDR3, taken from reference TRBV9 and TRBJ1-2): DSGVTQTPKHLITATGQRVTLRCSPRSGDLSVYWYQQSLDQGLQFLIQYYNGEERAKGNILERFSAQQFPDLHSELNLSSLELGDSALYFCASSALTGVNYGYTFGSGTRLTVV.

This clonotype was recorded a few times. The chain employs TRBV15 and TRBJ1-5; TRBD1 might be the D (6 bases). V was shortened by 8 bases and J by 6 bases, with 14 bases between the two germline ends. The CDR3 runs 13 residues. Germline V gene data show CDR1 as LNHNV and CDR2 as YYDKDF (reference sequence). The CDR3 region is CATARGLSQPQHF. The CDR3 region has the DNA TGTGCCACCGCCAGGGGTTTGAGTCAGCCCCAGCATTTT.

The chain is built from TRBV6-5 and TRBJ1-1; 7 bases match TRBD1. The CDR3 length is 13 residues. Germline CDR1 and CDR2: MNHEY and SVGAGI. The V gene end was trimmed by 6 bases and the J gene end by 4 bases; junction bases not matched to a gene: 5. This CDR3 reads CASRTGQVTEAFF. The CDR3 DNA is TGTGCCAGCAGAACCGGACAGGTCACTGAAGCTTTCTTT.

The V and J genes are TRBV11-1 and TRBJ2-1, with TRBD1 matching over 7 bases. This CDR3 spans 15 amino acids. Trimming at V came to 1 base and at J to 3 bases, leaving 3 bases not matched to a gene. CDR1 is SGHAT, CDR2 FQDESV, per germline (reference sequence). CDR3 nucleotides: TGTGCCAGCAGCTTAGAGGACAGGAACTACAATGAGCAGTTCTTC. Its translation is CASSLEDRNYNEQFF.

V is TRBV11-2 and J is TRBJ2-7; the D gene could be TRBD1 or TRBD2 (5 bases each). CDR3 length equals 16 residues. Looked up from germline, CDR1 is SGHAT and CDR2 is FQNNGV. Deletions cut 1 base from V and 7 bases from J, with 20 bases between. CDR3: CASSLVKGRAWGEQYF. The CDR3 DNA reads TGTGCCAGCAGCTTAGTCAAGGGGAGAGCTTGGGGGGAGCAGTACTTC.

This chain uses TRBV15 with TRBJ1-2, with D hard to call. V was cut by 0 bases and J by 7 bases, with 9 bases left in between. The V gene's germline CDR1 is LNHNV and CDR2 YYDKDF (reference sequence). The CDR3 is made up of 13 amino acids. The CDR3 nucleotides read TGTGCCACCAGCAGAGATCGGATACCTGGCTACACCTTC. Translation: CATSRDRIPGYTF.

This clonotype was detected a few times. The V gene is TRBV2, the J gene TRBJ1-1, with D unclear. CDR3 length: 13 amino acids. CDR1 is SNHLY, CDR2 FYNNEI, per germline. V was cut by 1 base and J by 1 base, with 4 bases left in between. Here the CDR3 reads CASSEEANTEAFF. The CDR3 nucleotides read TGTGCCAGCAGTGAAGAGGCGAACACTGAAGCTTTCTTT.

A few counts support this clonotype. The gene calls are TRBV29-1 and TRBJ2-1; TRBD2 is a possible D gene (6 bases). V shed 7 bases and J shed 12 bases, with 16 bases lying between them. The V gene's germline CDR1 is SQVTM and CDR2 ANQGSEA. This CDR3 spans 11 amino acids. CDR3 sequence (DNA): TGCAGCGCCCGGAGGGTGGTTGGGCAGTTCTTC. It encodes CSARRVVGQFF.

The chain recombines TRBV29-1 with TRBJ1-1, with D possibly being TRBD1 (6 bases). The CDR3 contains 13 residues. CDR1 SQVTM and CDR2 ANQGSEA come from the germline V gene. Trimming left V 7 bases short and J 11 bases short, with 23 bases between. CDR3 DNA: TGCAGCGCATTTACAGGGACCGGAAAGTTCGCTTTCTTT. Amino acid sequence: CSAFTGTGKFAFF.

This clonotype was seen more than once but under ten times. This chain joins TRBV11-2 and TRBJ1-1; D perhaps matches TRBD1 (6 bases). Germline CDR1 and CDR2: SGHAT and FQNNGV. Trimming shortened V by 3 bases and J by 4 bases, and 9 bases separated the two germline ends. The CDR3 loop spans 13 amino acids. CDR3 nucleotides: TGTGCCAGCAGCTTCCTGGGGGCCACTGAAGCTTTCTTT. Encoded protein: CASSFLGATEAFF.